These 14 T cell receptor beta chains were all obtained from the same sample, sequenced in a study of identical twins (dated by TCRdb to 2016 to 2017). The method was 5' RACE. TCRdb shows the sequencer as Illumina HiSeq 2000. Using fastp trimming at Q25 and MiXCR clonotype assembly, TCRdb reanalyzed the public sequencing data and kept in-frame beta chains. Rows merge per CDR3 protein into single entries with the most common DNA and genes. The sample table lists roughly 1.6 million distinct CDR3 sequences, less than 40% of them with a count of one. The ten largest clonotypes hold approximately 0.29% of the sample. What was sequenced was cord blood. Receptor source: a newborn girl in good health.

The gene calls are TRBV7-2 and TRBJ2-3, with 12 bases aligning to TRBD2. The junction had 7 bases not matched to a gene; V was cut back by 4 bases and J by 5 bases. Germline CDR1 reads SGHTA; CDR2 reads FQGNSA. The CDR3 totals 16 residues. The CDR3 DNA is TGTGCCAGCAGCTCTACTAGCGGGGGGTGGGTAGATACGCAGTATTTT. This encodes CASSSTSGGWVDTQYF.

This chain connects TRBV11-2 to TRBJ2-1; 7 bases map to TRBD2. Losses at the gene ends were 4 bases for V and 4 bases for J; bases not matched to a gene: 7. This CDR3 comprises 15 residues. CDR1 is SGHAT, CDR2 FQNNGV, per germline. CDR3: CASSWSGDFYNEQFF. In DNA, the CDR3 is TGTGCCAGCAGCTGGAGCGGGGATTTTTACAATGAGCAGTTCTTC.

In its sample, this clonotype was seen a few times. J is TRBJ2-5 and V is TRBV6-5; a possible D gene is TRBD2 (5 bases). Germline CDR1 reads MNHEY; CDR2 reads SVGAGI. V was clipped by 0 bases and J by 3 bases, with 5 bases between them. CDR3 length: 13 amino acids. The CDR3 loop reads CASSYSGEETQYF. CDR3 DNA sequence: TGTGCCAGCAGTTACTCCGGGGAAGAGACCCAGTACTTC.

This clonotype was seen a few times. CDR3 in DNA: TGTGCCAGCAGCGGGGACAGGGTTTCACCCCTCCACTTT. This encodes CASSGDRVSPLHF. The V and J genes are TRBV2 and TRBJ1-6; 9 positions agree with TRBD1. The V gene's germline CDR1 is SNHLY and CDR2 FYNNEI. The CDR3 is made up of 13 amino acids. J gave up 9 bases and V 6 bases, and 3 bases lay outside the gene matches.

The chain has TRBV7-2 and TRBJ1-2; D is possibly TRBD1 (6 bases). Germline CDR1 and CDR2: SGHTA and FQGNSA. V was shortened by 1 base and J by 4 bases, with 13 bases between the two germline ends. The CDR3 is 15 residues long. This CDR3 reads CASSLVPTGIYGYTF. CDR3 nucleotides: TGTGCCAGCAGCTTAGTCCCTACAGGGATCTATGGCTACACCTTC.

This clonotype was observed a few times. The chain carries TRBV28 and TRBJ2-7; 8 nucleotides match TRBD1. The J segment lost 4 bases and the V segment lost 3 bases, leaving 8 bases of the junction unmatched. CDR1 and CDR2 (germline): MDHEN, SYDVKM. This CDR3 is built from 15 residues. Written as DNA, the CDR3 is TGTGCCAGCAGTTTCAAATGGACAGGGAGTTACGAGCAGTACTTC. It encodes CASSFKWTGSYEQYF.

V gene TRBV6-6 combines with J gene TRBJ2-1, with TRBD2 matching over 9 bases. The CDR3 has 16 amino acids. Losses at the gene ends were 4 bases for V and 9 bases for J; bases not matched to a gene: 13. The germline CDR1 and CDR2 sequences are MNHNY and SVGAGI (reference sequence). The CDR3: CASSSERGAPSGEQFF. In DNA form, the CDR3 reads TGTGCCAGCAGTTCCGAGCGGGGGGCCCCTTCAGGTGAGCAGTTCTTC.

The chain links TRBV27 to TRBJ2-7, with D perhaps TRBD1 or TRBD2 (5 bases each). CDR1 MNHEY and CDR2 SMNVEV come from the germline V gene (reference sequence). The CDR3 length is 16 residues. Trimming removed 4 bases at V and 1 base at J, with 17 bases between. The CDR3 DNA follows: TGTGCCAGCAGTTCCAACCCGGGACGGAATTCCTACGAGCAGTACTTC. This sequence encodes CASSSNPGRNSYEQYF.

J is TRBJ2-3 and V is TRBV14, with TRBD2 as a possible D gene (5 bases). CDR3 length equals 14 residues. Trimming removed 1 base from V and 6 bases from J, with 11 bases in between. Germline lookup yields CDR1 SGHDN and CDR2 FVKESK. DNA of the CDR3: TGTGCCAGCAGCCAAGCGACTATCACGGATACGCAGTATTTT. Protein: CASSQATITDTQYF.

The V gene is TRBV3-1, the J gene TRBJ2-3; D is unclear. CDR3 size: 15 residues. Germline V gene sequence: CDR1 LGHDT, CDR2 YNNKEL (reference sequence). Trimming shortened V by 0 bases and J by 1 base, and 8 bases separated the two germline ends. CDR3 amino acids: CASSQDTVRTDTQYF. In DNA, the CDR3 is TGTGCCAGCAGCCAAGATACGGTCCGCACAGATACGCAGTATTTT.

V gene TRBV25-1 combines with J gene TRBJ1-3; 8 bases align to TRBD1. With V trimmed by 7 bases and J by 8 bases, 4 bases remained unmatched. Germline V gene data show CDR1 as MGHDK and CDR2 as SYGVNS. This CDR3 region has 12 residues. CDR3 amino acids: CASTGGGHTIYF. For the CDR3, the DNA is TGTGCCAGCACAGGGGGCGGACACACCATATATTTT.

The chain employs TRBV7-2 and TRBJ2-1, with 11 nucleotides matching TRBD2. The CDR3 spans 17 residues. Trimming removed 5 bases from V and 3 bases from J; junction bases left unmatched: 9. Germline CDR1 and CDR2: SGHTA and FQGNSA. The CDR3 nucleotides are TGTGCCAGCAGCCGATTCACGGGACTAGCGGACTACAATGAGCAGTTCTTC. Its protein product is CASSRFTGLADYNEQFF.

The chain carries TRBV5-1 and TRBJ1-2, with D unclear. Germline CDR1 reads SGHRS; CDR2 reads YFSETQ. The CDR3 consists of 15 residues. The V end was cut by 2 bases, the J end by 8 bases, with 19 bases between. CDR3 bases: TGCGCCAGCAGCTTTCGGGATCCCGATCGGGAGGGCTACACCTTC. Its protein product is CASSFRDPDREGYTF. Using reference TRBV5-1 and TRBJ1-2 for the parts outside the CDR3, the full variable domain is KAGVTQTPRYLIKTRGQQVTLSCSPISGHRSVSWYQQTPGQGLQFLFEYFSETQRNKGNFPGRFSGRQFSNSRSEMNVSTLELGDSALYLCASSFRDPDREGYTFGSGTRLTVV.

The chain joins TRBV5-1 to TRBJ2-4, with 9 bases identical to TRBD1. CDR3 length: 16 residues. Germline CDR1 reads SGHRS; CDR2 reads YFSETQ. V lost 4 bases, J lost 6 bases, and 11 bases stayed unmatched. CDR3 amino acids: CASSPITGGTGNIQYF. The CDR3 nucleotides are TGCGCCAGCAGCCCCATAACAGGGGGCACGGGAAACATTCAGTACTTC.